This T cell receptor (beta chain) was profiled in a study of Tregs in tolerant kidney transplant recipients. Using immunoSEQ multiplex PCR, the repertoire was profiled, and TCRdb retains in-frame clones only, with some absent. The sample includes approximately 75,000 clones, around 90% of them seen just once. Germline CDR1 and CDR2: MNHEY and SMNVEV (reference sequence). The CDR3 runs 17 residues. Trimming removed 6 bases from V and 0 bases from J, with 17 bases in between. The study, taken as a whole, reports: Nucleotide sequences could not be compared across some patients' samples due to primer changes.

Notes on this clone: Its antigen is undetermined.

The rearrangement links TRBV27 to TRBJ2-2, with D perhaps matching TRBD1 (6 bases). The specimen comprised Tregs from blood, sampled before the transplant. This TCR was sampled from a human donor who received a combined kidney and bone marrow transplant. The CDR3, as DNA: TGTGCCAGCAGGCAACCAGGGGTTTTGTCGAACACCGGGGAGCTGTTTTTT. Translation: CASRQPGVLSNTGELFF.